These 3 T cell receptor beta chains originate from one sample sequenced in a study of blood T cell repertoires in COVID-19. Libraries were prepared by immunoSEQ multiplex PCR; TCRdb keeps only in-frame clonotypes and omits some of them. The sample records fewer than 150,000 clones, around 82% being singletons. Specimen: PBMCs or T cells enriched from blood (not recorded which). The receptors stem from a man aged 50 to 59 in a cohort exposed to, infected with or recovered from COVID-19 (not recorded which).

This chain connects TRBV6-5 to TRBJ2-2; D uncertain. V was shortened by 6 bases and J by 1 base, with 6 bases between the two germline ends. CDR1 is MNHEY and CDR2 is SVGAGI in the germline V gene. This CDR3 is 13 amino acids long. The CDR3 is CASRQENTGELFF. CDR3 DNA sequence: TGTGCCAGCAGGCAGGAGAACACCGGGGAGCTGTTTTTT.

This clone was seen a few times. V is TRBV11-2 and J is TRBJ1-6; no definite D call. V was shortened by 1 base and J by 0 bases, with 7 bases between the two germline ends. The germline V gene encodes CDR1 SGHAT and CDR2 FQNNGV. The CDR3 loop spans 16 amino acids. This CDR3 reads CASSLASGSYNSPLHF. As DNA, the CDR3 is TGTGCCAGCAGCTTAGCTAGCGGCTCCTATAATTCACCCCTCCACTTT. The full variable domain, in which reference TRBV11-2 and TRBJ1-6 provide the parts outside the CDR3, is EAGVAQSPRYKIIEKRQSVAFWCNPISGHATLYWYQQILGQGPKLLIQFQNNGVVDDSQLPKDRFSAERLKGVDSTLKIQPAKLEDSAVYLCASSLASGSYNSPLHFGNGTRLTVT.

This clone was seen more than once but under ten times. The CDR3 DNA reads as TGTGCCAGCACCACGGACAGGGGACGGCAGCCCCAGCATTTT. As protein: CASTTDRGRQPQHF. The chain joins TRBV28 to TRBJ1-5; 9 bases align to TRBD1. The CDR3 runs 14 residues. V lost 7 bases, J lost 7 bases, and 8 bases stayed unmatched. CDR1 is MDHEN and CDR2 is SYDVKM in the germline V gene.